The 25 T cell receptor beta chains given below trace back to one sample, sequenced in a study of OX40 agonist ivuxolimab in advanced cancers. The assay was immunoSEQ multiplex PCR, and TCRdb's table has in-frame clones only and misses some. The sample contains about 20,000 clones, 75% to 90% of which appear only once. The sequences come from CD4+ or CD8+ T cells sorted from blood, collected in a trial of the OX40 agonist ivuxolimab. Receptors originate from an adult with an advanced solid tumor such as melanoma, head and neck, liver or kidney cancer.

This sequence joins TRBV7-2 and TRBJ2-3; possible D gene TRBD2, 5 bases. The germline V and J ends were trimmed by 0 bases and 5 bases, with 12 bases remaining between them. CDR3 length: 15 residues. Germline assignment: CDR1 SGHTA and CDR2 FQGNSA. CDR3 loop: CASSLAPSIGDTQYF. CDR3 bases: TGTGCCAGCAGCTTAGCGCCTAGCATTGGAGATACGCAGTATTTT.

This chain links TRBV15 with TRBJ2-7; the match to TRBD1 covers 9 bases. CDR1 and CDR2 from the germline V gene are LNHNV and YYDKDF (reference sequence). V shed 6 bases and J 4 bases; nucleotides not matched to a gene: 7. This CDR3 contains 14 residues. Here the CDR3 reads CATRSDRGTYEQYF. CDR3 sequence (DNA): TGTGCCACCAGGTCGGACAGGGGAACTTACGAGCAGTACTTC.

The chain links TRBV30 to TRBJ2-7; D is undetermined. V dropped 6 bases and J dropped 6 bases, with 3 bases sitting between them. CDR1 GTSNPN and CDR2 SVGIG come from the germline V gene (reference sequence). The CDR3 consists of 8 residues. CDR3 in amino acids: CACGEQYF. CDR3 sequence (DNA): TGTGCCTGCGGCGAGCAGTACTTC.

This rearrangement joins TRBV6-6 to TRBJ2-4; D remains ambiguous. Trimming shortened V by 0 bases and J by 7 bases, and 13 bases separated the two germline ends. CDR3 length: 15 amino acids. Germline lookup yields CDR1 MNHNY and CDR2 SVGAGI (reference sequence). CDR3 protein: CASSYSPDLGNIQYF. DNA of the CDR3: TGTGCCAGCAGTTACTCGCCAGACCTCGGCAACATTCAGTACTTC.

This clone was seen a handful of times. The V gene is TRBV4-1, the J gene TRBJ1-5; possibly TRBD1 for D (5 bases). This CDR3 comprises 15 residues. V shed 0 bases and J shed 3 bases, with 9 bases lying between them. Germline assignment: CDR1 MGHRA and CDR2 YSYEKL. The CDR3 sequence: CASSQEGADNQPQHF. As DNA, the CDR3 is TGCGCCAGCAGCCAAGAAGGGGCGGACAATCAGCCCCAGCATTTT.

This clone was seen only once. V usage is TRBV27 and J usage is TRBJ1-2, with 10 bases that match TRBD1. Unmatched junction bases numbered 6, after V lost 6 bases and J lost 8 bases. The CDR3 length is 13 residues. Germline CDR1 MNHEY, CDR2 SMNVEV (reference sequence). Here the CDR3 reads CASSDRGRDGYTF. The CDR3 region has the DNA TGTGCCAGCAGCGACAGGGGGCGCGACGGCTACACCTTC.

This rearrangement joins TRBV5-6 to TRBJ2-3; 11 nucleotides match TRBD1. The germline gives CDR1 SGHDT, CDR2 YYEEEE. The CDR3 extends over 15 amino acids. Losses at the gene ends were 5 bases for V and 4 bases for J; bases not matched to a gene: 6. CDR3 residues: CASSKDRGLADTQYF. The CDR3 DNA is TGTGCCAGCAGTAAGGACAGGGGGCTTGCAGATACGCAGTATTTT.

This chain links TRBV19 with TRBJ1-1, with D tentatively TRBD1 (6 bases). Germline V lookup: CDR1 LNHDA, CDR2 SQIVND (reference sequence). Trimming took off 3 bases at V and 0 bases at J, with 8 bases between the two ends. The CDR3 sequence is 14 residues long. The CDR3 nucleotides are TGTGCCAGTAGTATTGGGGGCATGAACACTGAAGCTTTCTTT. This gives the protein CASSIGGMNTEAFF.

V is TRBV27 and J is TRBJ2-5; TRBD1 agrees at 8 bases. Germline CDR1 MNHEY, CDR2 SMNVEV (reference sequence). V was clipped by 11 bases and J by 5 bases; unmatched bases: 13. CDR3 length: 14 amino acids. In DNA, the CDR3 is TGTGCCTCCTCTTGGACAGGGATTGGGGAGACCCAGTACTTC. Translation: CASSWTGIGETQYF.

The CDR3 loop reads CASSPRDRVSGANVLTF. The CDR3 nucleotides are TGTGCCAGCAGTCCCCGGGACAGGGTCTCTGGGGCCAACGTCCTGACTTTC. The chain links TRBV27 to TRBJ2-6, with TRBD1 matching 9 bases. After removal of 5 bases from V and 0 bases from J, the junction contained 5 bases not matched to a gene. CDR3 length: 17 amino acids. Looked up from germline, CDR1 is MNHEY and CDR2 is SMNVEV (reference sequence).

The chain has TRBV13 and TRBJ2-2, with TRBD1 as a possible D gene (6 bases). Between the trimmed V and J ends, which lost 9 bases and 2 bases, there was a span of 10 bases. The germline gives CDR1 PRHDT, CDR2 FYEKMQ (reference sequence). The CDR3 length is 13 residues. CDR3 DNA sequence: TGTGCCAGTAAGGACAGTAACACCGGGGAGCTGTTTTTT. Amino acid sequence: CASKDSNTGELFF.

This clone was counted only a few times. The chain joins TRBV9 to TRBJ2-3; D is unclear. V lost 3 bases and J 5 bases, leaving 4 bases between the germline ends. CDR3 size: 11 residues. CDR1 and CDR2 (germline): SGDLS, YYNGEE. This CDR3 is CASSAEDTQYF. The CDR3 DNA is TGTGCCAGCAGCGCAGAAGATACGCAGTATTTT.

A few counts support this clone. The CDR3 sequence is CASSYSIRASNQPQHF. The CDR3 DNA reads as TGTGCCAGCAGTTACTCGATCAGGGCTAGCAATCAGCCCCAGCATTTT. This chain connects TRBV6-6 to TRBJ1-5, with D perhaps TRBD1 (5 bases). Trimming left V 0 bases short and J 0 bases short, with 9 bases between. The germline gives CDR1 MNHNY, CDR2 SVGAGI (reference sequence). The CDR3 has 16 residues.

This sequence joins TRBV6-1 and TRBJ2-1, with 14 nucleotides matching TRBD2. The germline gives CDR1 MNHNS, CDR2 SASEGT. V lost 3 bases to trimming and J lost 8 bases; unmatched junction nucleotides: 3. The CDR3 is 15 amino acids. Here the CDR3 DNA reads TGTGCCAGCAGTGAGGGGACTAGCGGGAGCTATGAGCAGTTCTTC. Encoded protein: CASSEGTSGSYEQFF.

The V and J genes are TRBV7-9 and TRBJ2-7; D gene unclear. Germline V gene lookup returns CDR1 SEHNR and CDR2 FQNEAQ (reference sequence). Trimming took off 1 base at V and 4 bases at J, with 11 bases between the two ends. The CDR3 has 14 amino acids. CDR3 amino acids: CASSLDRERYEQYF. CDR3 sequence (DNA): TGTGCCAGCAGCTTAGACAGAGAACGGTACGAGCAGTACTTC.

This clone is a singleton in its sample. Relative to the germline gene, one junction end is altered; a read error may explain this. The chain couples TRBV7-7 to TRBJ2-1; D is uncertain. This CDR3 region has 14 residues. Germline values: CDR1 SSHAT, CDR2 FNYEAQ (reference sequence). DNA of the CDR3: TGTGCTAGCAGTCCGATATCCACCTACAATGAGCAGTTCTTC. It codes for CASSPISTYNEQFF. The full variable domain, rest sourced from reference TRBV7-7 and TRBJ2-1, is GAGVSQSPRYKVTKRGQDVTLRCDPISSHATLYWYQQALGQGPEFLTYFNYEAQPDKSGLPSDRFSAERPEGSISTLTIQRTEQRDSAMYRCASSPISTYNEQFFGPGTRLTVL.

The gene calls are TRBV9 and TRBJ2-1; no clear D. Germline V gene lookup returns CDR1 SGDLS and CDR2 YYNGEE. With 3 bases removed from V and 1 base from J, the gap between germline ends came to 2 bases. The CDR3 has 12 amino acids. The CDR3 loop is CASSASYNEQFF. As DNA, the CDR3 is TGTGCCAGCAGCGCTTCCTACAATGAGCAGTTCTTC.

The chain recombines TRBV6-5 with TRBJ2-7; the D is unclear. The CDR3 has 12 amino acids. The germline V and J ends were trimmed by 4 bases and 2 bases, with 6 bases remaining between them. Germline values: CDR1 MNHEY, CDR2 SVGAGI. DNA for the CDR3: TGTGCCAGCAGTTTAGGCACCTACGAGCAGTACTTC. It translates to CASSLGTYEQYF.

This clone was detected a few times. The V and J genes are TRBV7-9 and TRBJ1-3, with TRBD1 matching over 7 bases. V dropped 5 bases and J dropped 3; count of bases not matched to a gene: 7. CDR3 length equals 15 residues. CDR1 and CDR2 from the germline V gene are SEHNR and FQNEAQ (reference sequence). The CDR3 loop is CASSVDRDRGNTIYF. CDR3 sequence (DNA): TGTGCCAGCAGCGTAGACAGGGACCGTGGAAACACCATATATTTT.

The chain's CDR3 is CASSYKQGGELFF. CDR3 nucleotide sequence: TGTGCCAGCAGTTACAAACAGGGAGGGGAGCTGTTTTTT. The chain joins TRBV6-5 to TRBJ2-2, with D maybe TRBD1 (6 bases). V was shortened by 2 bases and J by 8 bases, with 9 bases between the two germline ends. Germline lookup yields CDR1 MNHEY and CDR2 SVGAGI. The CDR3 is 13 residues long.

The chain has TRBV28 and TRBJ1-1; the D gene is possibly TRBD1 (5 bases). The CDR3 is made up of 13 amino acids. V lost 4 bases and J lost 3, with 9 bases in between. In germline, CDR1 is MDHEN, CDR2 SYDVKM. The CDR3 spells CASSSPGYTEAFF. CDR3 DNA: TGTGCCAGCAGTTCTCCAGGGTACACTGAAGCTTTCTTT. The full variable domain, its missing parts supplied by reference TRBV28 and TRBJ1-1, is DVKVTQSSRYLVKRTGEKVFLECVQDMDHENMFWYRQDPGLGLRLIYFSYDVKMKEKGDIPEGYSVSREKKERFSLILESASTNQTSMYLCASSSPGYTEAFFGQGTRLTVV.

This clone was seen only once. The chain has TRBV19 and TRBJ2-7, with TRBD2 identical over 11 bases. This CDR3 is 14 amino acids long. CDR1 is LNHDA and CDR2 is SQIVND in the germline V gene (reference sequence). The V gene end was trimmed by 3 bases and the J gene end by 6 bases; junction bases not matched to a gene: 4. As DNA, the CDR3 is TGTGCCAGTAGTATCACTAGCGGGAGTAGCGAGCAGTACTTC. Its translation: CASSITSGSSEQYF.

In its sample, this clone was seen once. The chain employs TRBV7-9 and TRBJ2-3, with unresolved D. CDR1 is SEHNR, CDR2 FQNEAQ, per germline (reference sequence). CDR3 length: 15 amino acids. Trimming removed 5 bases at V and 2 bases at J, with 14 bases between. The CDR3 region is CASSVLQDLTDTQYF. Written as DNA, the CDR3 is TGTGCCAGCAGCGTCTTACAAGACCTCACAGATACGCAGTATTTT.

The chain is built from TRBV5-1 and TRBJ2-1; 7 positions agree with TRBD1. The V and J ends lost 4 bases and 10 bases, in that order; junction bases with no gene match: 5. This CDR3 has 12 residues. Per the germline V gene, CDR1 is SGHRS and CDR2 is YFSETQ. CDR3 sequence: CASSPQGKEQFF. DNA of the CDR3: TGCGCCAGCAGCCCACAGGGGAAGGAGCAGTTCTTC.

The CDR3 is CASSLTGGYNEQFF. CDR3 sequence (DNA): TGTGCCAGCAGCTTAACAGGGGGGTACAATGAGCAGTTCTTC. This chain connects TRBV13 to TRBJ2-1; 8 positions match TRBD1. This CDR3 is 14 amino acids long. The germline CDR1 and CDR2 sequences are PRHDT and FYEKMQ (reference sequence). The V gene end was trimmed by 2 bases and the J gene end by 4 bases; junction bases not matched to a gene: 1.